This entry describes one T cell receptor beta chain. The antigen is undetermined. The CDR3 consists of 12 residues. Germline V gene sequence: CDR1 LNHDA, CDR2 SQIVND (reference sequence). The ends were cut back, 7 bases at V and 3 bases at J, with 7 bases in the middle. Clones were sequenced by immunoSEQ multiplex PCR, and TCRdb holds only the in-frame ones, with some missing. Of around 99,000 clones listed, 92% are singletons. The source of the sample is a study of siplizumab effects on memory and regulatory T cells. Study outcomes and limitations: Confirmation that proliferating Tregs from siplizumab cultures had suppressive function was not obtained. Roughly 80-95% of proliferating CD4+ or CD8+ clones defied assignment to a naive or memory phenotype.

The chain links TRBV19 to TRBJ2-1, with D perhaps TRBD1 (6 bases). This clonotype originated in a human donor in good health. The source material was Tregs sorted from blood. CDR3 DNA sequence: TGTGCCAGTAAGGGGGTCTACAATGAGCAGTTCTTC. It codes for CASKGVYNEQFF.